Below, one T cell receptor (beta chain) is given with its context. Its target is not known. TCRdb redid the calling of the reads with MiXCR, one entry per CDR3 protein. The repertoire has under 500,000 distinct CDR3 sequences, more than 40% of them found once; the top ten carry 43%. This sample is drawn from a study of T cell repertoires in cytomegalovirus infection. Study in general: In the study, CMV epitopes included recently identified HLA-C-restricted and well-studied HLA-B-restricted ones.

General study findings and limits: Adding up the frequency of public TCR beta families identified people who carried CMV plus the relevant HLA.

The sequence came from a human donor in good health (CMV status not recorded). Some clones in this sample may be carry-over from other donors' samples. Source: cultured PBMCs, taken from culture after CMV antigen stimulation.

CDR3 in amino acids: CASSQRTGGDTQYF. The CDR3 DNA is TGTGCCAGCAGCCAAAGGACGGGTGGAGATACGCAGTATTTT. The chain links TRBV27 to TRBJ2-3; D unresolved. The CDR3 extends over 14 amino acids. Per the germline V gene, CDR1 is MNHEY and CDR2 is SMNVEV (reference sequence). Between the trimmed V and J ends, which lost 6 bases and 5 bases, there was a span of 15 bases.